This is a list of T cell receptor beta chains from one sample in a study of CD8 T cells in ankylosing spondylitis. TCRdb analysed the 5' RACE reads with MiXCR anew, one entry per CDR3 protein. The sample records 250,000 to 350,000 distinct CDR3 sequences, 20% being singletons. Sequencing was carried out using blood, either unsorted or a sorted T cell fraction (not recorded which). The receptors were sampled from a male donor with ankylosing spondylitis or in good health (not recorded which). Each CDR3 is given with its conserved first and last residue. Each record gives: V gene, clone size, D gene, J gene, CDR3 protein, CDR3 DNA. The D gene is left open where the match is weak. Clone size is given for some rows only: seen once, a few or many times, or a class if the clone is expanded.

V gene: TRBV7-9; clone size: few; D gene: .; J gene: TRBJ1-5; CDR3 protein: CASSLDISDDQPQHF; CDR3 DNA: TGTGCCAGCAGCTTGGACATCTCGGACGATCAGCCCCAGCATTTT
V gene: TRBV5-6; clone size: few; D gene: .; J gene: TRBJ1-5; CDR3 protein: CASSFGMSGDFSPQHF; CDR3 DNA: TGTGCCAGCAGCTTTGGAATGAGCGGCGATTTTTCGCCCCAGCATTTT
V gene: TRBV12-3/TRBV12-4; clone size: .; D gene: .; J gene: TRBJ2-3; CDR3 protein: CASSFPRGTGVDTDTQYF; CDR3 DNA: TGTGCCAGCAGTTTTCCCCGCGGTACCGGAGTTGACACAGATACGCAGTATTTT
V gene: TRBV20-1; clone size: few; D gene: TRBD2; J gene: TRBJ2-3; CDR3 protein: CSARQREGRADTQYF; CDR3 DNA: TGCAGTGCTAGGCAACGGGAGGGCCGCGCAGATACGCAGTATTTT
V gene: TRBV4-1; clone size: .; D gene: TRBD2; J gene: TRBJ2-1; CDR3 protein: CASSQPTSGRNNEQFF; CDR3 DNA: TGCGCCAGCAGCCAACCGACTAGCGGGAGGAACAATGAGCAGTTCTTC
V gene: TRBV12-3/TRBV12-4; clone size: .; D gene: TRBD2; J gene: TRBJ2-3; CDR3 protein: CANPLAGERATDTQYF; CDR3 DNA: TGTGCCAACCCACTAGCGGGAGAGAGGGCCACAGATACGCAGTATTTT
V gene: TRBV12-3/TRBV12-4; clone size: .; D gene: .; J gene: TRBJ2-3; CDR3 protein: CASSLGLPDTQYF; CDR3 DNA: TGTGCCAGCAGTTTAGGTCTGCCAGATACGCAGTATTTT
V gene: TRBV5-1; clone size: .; D gene: .; J gene: TRBJ2-2; CDR3 protein: CASSLRAGNTGELFF; CDR3 DNA: TGCGCCAGCAGCTTGCGTGCAGGGAACACCGGGGAGCTGTTTTTT
V gene: TRBV6-2/TRBV6-3; clone size: few; D gene: .; J gene: TRBJ2-1; CDR3 protein: CASRPLTENNEQFF; CDR3 DNA: TGTGCCAGCAGACCCTTGACAGAAAACAATGAGCAGTTCTTC
V gene: TRBV11-2; clone size: .; D gene: TRBD2; J gene: TRBJ2-1; CDR3 protein: CASSLGTSRYNEQFF; CDR3 DNA: TGTGCCAGCAGCCTAGGGACTAGCCGTTACAATGAGCAGTTCTTC
V gene: TRBV20-1; clone size: many; D gene: .; J gene: TRBJ2-1; CDR3 protein: CSAEAAGKANEQFF; CDR3 DNA: TGCAGTGCCGAGGCGGCAGGGAAAGCCAATGAGCAGTTCTTC
V gene: TRBV12-3/TRBV12-4; clone size: .; D gene: .; J gene: TRBJ1-3; CDR3 protein: CASIPILSGNTIYF; CDR3 DNA: TGTGCCAGCATTCCAATCCTCTCTGGAAACACCATATATTTT
V gene: TRBV10-3; clone size: many; D gene: .; J gene: TRBJ1-6; CDR3 protein: CAISRSKENSPLHF; CDR3 DNA: TGTGCCATCTCTCGTAGCAAGGAGAATTCACCCCTCCACTTT
V gene: TRBV29-1; clone size: .; D gene: TRBD2; J gene: TRBJ2-3; CDR3 protein: CSVDSPLAGSTDTQYF; CDR3 DNA: TGCAGCGTTGACTCCCCTCTAGCGGGGAGCACAGATACGCAGTATTTT
V gene: TRBV7-9; clone size: few; D gene: TRBD1; J gene: TRBJ1-2; CDR3 protein: CASSSDRGPGYGYTF; CDR3 DNA: TGTGCCAGCAGCTCCGACAGGGGGCCTGGCTATGGCTACACCTTC
V gene: TRBV6-5; clone size: few; D gene: .; J gene: TRBJ1-4; CDR3 protein: CASSYSAGATNEKLFF; CDR3 DNA: TGTGCCAGCAGTTACTCGGCAGGGGCAACTAATGAAAAACTGTTTTTT
V gene: TRBV5-1; clone size: few; D gene: TRBD2; J gene: TRBJ2-3; CDR3 protein: CASSRPSGRFTDTQYF; CDR3 DNA: TGCGCCAGCAGCAGGCCTAGCGGGAGATTTACAGATACGCAGTATTTT
V gene: TRBV12-3/TRBV12-4; clone size: .; D gene: TRBD1; J gene: TRBJ1-2; CDR3 protein: CASSLASDRLYGYTF; CDR3 DNA: TGTGCCAGCAGTTTAGCTTCGGACAGGCTCTATGGCTACACCTTC
V gene: TRBV5-1; clone size: .; D gene: .; J gene: TRBJ1-6; CDR3 protein: CASSLDEVANSPLHF; CDR3 DNA: TGCGCCAGCAGCTTGGATGAGGTGGCGAATTCACCCCTCCACTTT
V gene: TRBV11-1; clone size: .; D gene: TRBD2; J gene: TRBJ2-5; CDR3 protein: CASSLVPCFRLARETQYF; CDR3 DNA: TGTGCCAGCAGCTTAGTACCTTGCTTCCGACTAGCTAGGGAGACCCAGTACTTC
V gene: TRBV2; clone size: many; D gene: .; J gene: TRBJ2-3; CDR3 protein: CASSESRTDTQYF; CDR3 DNA: TGTGCCAGCAGTGAATCCCGCACAGATACGCAGTATTTT
V gene: TRBV27; clone size: few; D gene: TRBD2; J gene: TRBJ2-2; CDR3 protein: CATAQLAGSGELFF; CDR3 DNA: TGTGCCACCGCTCAACTAGCGGGTAGCGGGGAGCTGTTTTTT
V gene: TRBV20-1; clone size: .; D gene: .; J gene: TRBJ2-3; CDR3 protein: CSAPGGGRRGTDTQYF; CDR3 DNA: TGCAGTGCTCCCGGAGGGGGGCGGAGAGGCACAGATACGCAGTATTTT
V gene: TRBV7-8; clone size: few; D gene: TRBD2; J gene: TRBJ2-1; CDR3 protein: CASSRTSGSTNLRYEQFF; CDR3 DNA: TGTGCCAGCAGCCGGACTAGCGGGAGTACCAATTTGAGATACGAGCAGTTCTTC
V gene: TRBV5-1; clone size: few; D gene: TRBD2; J gene: TRBJ2-1; CDR3 protein: CASSTGLAGAYNEQFF; CDR3 DNA: TGCGCCAGCAGCACCGGACTAGCGGGAGCCTACAATGAGCAGTTCTTC
V gene: TRBV20-1; clone size: .; D gene: .; J gene: TRBJ2-3; CDR3 protein: CSARGSNTDTQYF; CDR3 DNA: TGCAGTGCTAGAGGCAGTAACACAGATACGCAGTATTTT
V gene: TRBV11-2; clone size: .; D gene: .; J gene: TRBJ2-2; CDR3 protein: CASSLDVAVANTGELFF; CDR3 DNA: TGTGCCAGCAGCTTAGATGTTGCGGTTGCGAACACCGGGGAGCTGTTTTTT
V gene: TRBV6-2/TRBV6-3; clone size: .; D gene: .; J gene: TRBJ1-1; CDR3 protein: CASRIGANTEAFF; CDR3 DNA: TGTGCCAGCCGGATAGGGGCGAACACTGAAGCTTTCTTT
V gene: TRBV12-3/TRBV12-4; clone size: .; D gene: TRBD1; J gene: TRBJ1-5; CDR3 protein: CASSSQGQYSNQPQHF; CDR3 DNA: TGTGCCAGCAGTTCACAGGGACAGTATAGCAATCAGCCCCAGCATTTT
V gene: TRBV5-1; clone size: .; D gene: .; J gene: TRBJ2-2; CDR3 protein: CASSLVPVSANTGELFF; CDR3 DNA: TGCGCCAGCAGCTTGGTCCCGGTTTCAGCGAACACCGGGGAGCTGTTTTTT
V gene: TRBV4-2; clone size: .; D gene: TRBD2; J gene: TRBJ2-3; CDR3 protein: CASSQEGPSGNTDTQYF; CDR3 DNA: TGTGCCAGCAGCCAAGAAGGGCCCAGCGGGAACACAGATACGCAGTATTTT
V gene: TRBV3-1; clone size: few; D gene: .; J gene: TRBJ2-5; CDR3 protein: CASSPRLQQETQYF; CDR3 DNA: TGTGCCAGCAGTCCCCGACTACAACAAGAGACCCAGTACTTC
V gene: TRBV25-1; clone size: .; D gene: TRBD2; J gene: TRBJ2-1; CDR3 protein: CASSESLAGDNEQFF; CDR3 DNA: TGTGCCAGCAGTGAATCCCTAGCGGGCGACAATGAGCAGTTCTTC
V gene: TRBV5-1; clone size: .; D gene: TRBD2; J gene: TRBJ2-1; CDR3 protein: CASSLTAGALLSSYNEQFF; CDR3 DNA: TGCGCCAGCAGCTTGACAGCGGGAGCGTTACTAAGCTCCTACAATGAGCAGTTCTTC
V gene: TRBV15; clone size: .; D gene: .; J gene: TRBJ2-5; CDR3 protein: CATSVTGSVETQYF; CDR3 DNA: TGTGCCACCAGCGTAACAGGGTCGGTAGAGACCCAGTACTTC
V gene: TRBV4-2; clone size: .; D gene: TRBD2; J gene: TRBJ2-5; CDR3 protein: CASSPGTSGWYQETQYF; CDR3 DNA: TGTGCCAGCAGCCCCGGGACTAGCGGTTGGTACCAAGAGACCCAGTACTTC